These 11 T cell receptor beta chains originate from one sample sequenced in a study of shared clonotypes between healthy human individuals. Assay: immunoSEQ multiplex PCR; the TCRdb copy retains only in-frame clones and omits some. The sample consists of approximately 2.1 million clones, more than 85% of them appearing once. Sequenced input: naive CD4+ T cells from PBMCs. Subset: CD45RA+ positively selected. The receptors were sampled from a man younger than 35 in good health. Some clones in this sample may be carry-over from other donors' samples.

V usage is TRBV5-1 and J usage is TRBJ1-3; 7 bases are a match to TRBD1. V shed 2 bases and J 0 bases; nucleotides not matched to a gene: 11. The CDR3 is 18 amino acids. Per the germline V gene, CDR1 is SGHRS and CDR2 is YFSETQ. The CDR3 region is CASSFARRGQNSGNTIYF. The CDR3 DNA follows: TGCGCCAGCAGCTTCGCCCGACGGGGACAGAACTCTGGAAACACCATATATTTT.

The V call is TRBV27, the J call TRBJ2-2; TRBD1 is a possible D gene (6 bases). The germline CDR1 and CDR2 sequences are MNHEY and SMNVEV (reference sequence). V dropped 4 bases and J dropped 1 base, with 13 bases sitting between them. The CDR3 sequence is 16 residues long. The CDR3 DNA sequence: TGTGCCAGCAGTTATTTGGGACACCTGAACACCGGGGAGCTGTTTTTT. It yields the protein CASSYLGHLNTGELFF.

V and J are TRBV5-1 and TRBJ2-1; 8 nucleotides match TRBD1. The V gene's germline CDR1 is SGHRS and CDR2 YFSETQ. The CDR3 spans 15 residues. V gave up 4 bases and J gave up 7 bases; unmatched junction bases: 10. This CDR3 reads CASSITGTGENEQFF. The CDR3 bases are TGCGCCAGCAGCATCACCGGGACAGGAGAAAATGAGCAGTTCTTC.

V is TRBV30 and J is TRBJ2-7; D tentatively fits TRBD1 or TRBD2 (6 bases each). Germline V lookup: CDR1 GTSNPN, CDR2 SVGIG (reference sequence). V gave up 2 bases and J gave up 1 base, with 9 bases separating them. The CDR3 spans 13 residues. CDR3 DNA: TGTGCCTGGAGTACAGGGAGGTCCTACGAGCAGTACTTC. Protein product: CAWSTGRSYEQYF.

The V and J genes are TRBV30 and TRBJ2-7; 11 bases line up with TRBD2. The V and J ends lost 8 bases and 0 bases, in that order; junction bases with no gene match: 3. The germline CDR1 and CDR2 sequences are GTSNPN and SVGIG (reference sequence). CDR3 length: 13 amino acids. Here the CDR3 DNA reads TGTGCCATGGGACTAGCGGCCTCCTACGAGCAGTACTTC. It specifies CAMGLAASYEQYF.

The CDR3: CASSLARSQETQYF. As DNA, the CDR3 is TGTGCCAGCTCACTAGCCAGATCCCAAGAGACCCAGTACTTC. The V call is TRBV18, the J call TRBJ2-5; D gene uncertain. Germline assignment: CDR1 KGHSH and CDR2 LQKENI. V gave up 4 bases and J gave up 1 base, with 10 bases separating them. There are 14 residues in the CDR3.

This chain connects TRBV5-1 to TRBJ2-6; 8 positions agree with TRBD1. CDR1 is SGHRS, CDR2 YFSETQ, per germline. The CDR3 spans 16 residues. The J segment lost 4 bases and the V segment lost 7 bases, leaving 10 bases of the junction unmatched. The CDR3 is CASCPGGARGANVLTF. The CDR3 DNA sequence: TGCGCCAGCTGTCCAGGGGGCGCGAGAGGGGCCAACGTCCTGACTTTC.

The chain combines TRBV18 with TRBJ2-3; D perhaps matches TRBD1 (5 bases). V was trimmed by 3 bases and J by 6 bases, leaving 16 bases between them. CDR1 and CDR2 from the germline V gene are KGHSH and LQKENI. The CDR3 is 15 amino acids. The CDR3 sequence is CASSPSPEPGDTQYF. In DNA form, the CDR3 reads TGTGCCAGCTCACCCTCGCCTGAACCAGGGGATACGCAGTATTTT.

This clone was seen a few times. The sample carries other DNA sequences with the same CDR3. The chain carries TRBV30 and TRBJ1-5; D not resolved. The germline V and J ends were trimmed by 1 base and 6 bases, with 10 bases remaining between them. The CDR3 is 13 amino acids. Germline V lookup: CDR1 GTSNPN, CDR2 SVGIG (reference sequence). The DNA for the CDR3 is TGTGCCTGGAGTGGGACGGTAGGTCAGCCCCAGCATTTT. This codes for CAWSGTVGQPQHF.

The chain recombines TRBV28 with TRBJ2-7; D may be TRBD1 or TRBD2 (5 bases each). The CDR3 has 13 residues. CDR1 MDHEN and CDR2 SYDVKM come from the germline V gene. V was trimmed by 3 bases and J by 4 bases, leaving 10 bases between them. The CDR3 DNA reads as TGTGCCAGCAGTTTGTATGAGGGGTACGAGCAGTACTTC. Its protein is CASSLYEGYEQYF. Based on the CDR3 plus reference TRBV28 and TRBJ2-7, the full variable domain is DVKVTQSSRYLVKRTGEKVFLECVQDMDHENMFWYRQDPGLGLRLIYFSYDVKMKEKGDIPEGYSVSREKKERFSLILESASTNQTSMYLCASSLYEGYEQYFGPGTRLTVT.

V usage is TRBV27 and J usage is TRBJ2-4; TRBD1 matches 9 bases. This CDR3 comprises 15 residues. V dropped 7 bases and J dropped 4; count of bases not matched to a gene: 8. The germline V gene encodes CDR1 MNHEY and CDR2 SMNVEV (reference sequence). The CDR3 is CASTSRDRVKNIQYF. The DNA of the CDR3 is TGTGCCAGCACCTCTCGGGACAGGGTTAAAAACATTCAGTACTTC.